A single sample is the source of the 26 T cell receptor beta chains below, sequenced in a study of T cells in Graves' hyperthyroidism and ophthalmopathy. TCR beta CDR3 region amplification was performed from RNA transcripts. The HTBI primer set served for first-round RT-PCR of the TCR CDR3. MiXCR, applied by TCRdb to the multiplex PCR reads, yields one record per CDR3 protein. This sample has about 530,000 distinct CDR3 sequences; approximately 17% occur once, and the top ten carry around 17%. Input material: blood. Receptors were obtained from a woman in her late teens or twenties with Graves' ophthalmopathy.

The chain has TRBV6-1 and TRBJ2-3; the match to TRBD2 covers 11 bases. V was clipped by 5 bases and J by 3 bases; unmatched bases: 10. Per the germline V gene, CDR1 is MNHNS and CDR2 is SASEGT. The CDR3 loop spans 17 amino acids. This CDR3 is CASSTLLAGGPTDTQYF. The CDR3 DNA reads as TGTGCCAGCAGTACCCTCTTAGCGGGAGGGCCAACAGATACGCAGTATTTT.

V is TRBV6-5 and J is TRBJ1-2; D gene ambiguous. The CDR3 consists of 17 residues. CDR1 and CDR2 from the germline V gene are MNHEY and SVGAGI. V lost 0 bases and J lost 0, with 14 bases in between. In nucleotides, the CDR3 is TGTGCCAGCAGTTACTCGATAGGGCAAACCTCTAACTATGGCTACACCTTC. This codes for CASSYSIGQTSNYGYTF.

The chain's CDR3 is CASLRQGARSGEQYF. The CDR3 DNA reads as TGTGCCAGCCTTCGACAGGGGGCCCGTTCGGGAGAGCAGTACTTC. The gene calls are TRBV6-1 and TRBJ2-7; 10 bases are a match to TRBD1. The germline gives CDR1 MNHNS, CDR2 SASEGT. V lost 8 bases and J lost 7; bases outside the gene matches: 14. CDR3 size: 15 residues.

The rearrangement uses TRBV7-3 and TRBJ2-4; D is uncertain. The germline V and J ends were trimmed by 5 bases and 0 bases, with 14 bases remaining between them. The V gene's germline CDR1 is SGHTA and CDR2 FQGTGA. CDR3 length: 16 amino acids. In DNA form, the CDR3 reads TGTGCCAGCAGCCCTGGCGTAGGTATAGCCAAAAACATTCAGTACTTC. Protein sequence: CASSPGVGIAKNIQYF.

The chain uses TRBV6-1 and TRBJ1-3; D is unresolved. This CDR3 is 12 amino acids long. Between the trimmed V and J ends, which lost 5 bases and 0 bases, there was a span of 2 bases. From germline, CDR1 is MNHNS and CDR2 SASEGT. CDR3: CASSTSGNTIYF. As DNA, the CDR3 is TGTGCCAGCAGTACCTCTGGAAACACCATATATTTT.

This clonotype was found many times. This chain uses TRBV6-5 with TRBJ2-3; 10 bases are a match to TRBD1. Germline trimming cut 2 bases from V and 4 bases from J; bases unmatched to any gene: 6. Germline-derived CDR1 and CDR2 are MNHEY and SVGAGI. The CDR3 spans 16 residues. CDR3 amino acids: CASSYTPGQGSDTQYF. DNA for the CDR3: TGTGCCAGCAGTTACACACCGGGACAGGGGTCAGATACGCAGTATTTT.

This clonotype has more than one count but fewer than ten. In DNA, the CDR3 is TGTGCCAGCAGTGAAGATAGGTATAGCAATCAGCCCCAGCATTTT. Protein sequence: CASSEDRYSNQPQHF. The V gene is TRBV6-1, the J gene TRBJ1-5; no reliable D call. This CDR3 region has 15 residues. V was shortened by 1 base and J by 0 bases, with 7 bases between the two germline ends. Germline V gene data show CDR1 as MNHNS and CDR2 as SASEGT.

In this sample, this clonotype turned up many times. J is TRBJ2-3 and V is TRBV7-8, with a possible D match to TRBD2 (6 bases). The V and J ends lost 5 bases and 4 bases respectively, with 19 bases between them. This CDR3 has 16 residues. CDR1 is SGHVS and CDR2 is FQNEAQ in the germline V gene. The CDR3 coding sequence is TGTGCCAGCAGCCGACCCTCGGGGGAATATTCAGATACGCAGTATTTT. It translates to CASSRPSGEYSDTQYF.

Only a few counts were recorded for this clonotype. The chain carries TRBV20-1 and TRBJ1-1, with D possibly TRBD1 on 6 matching bases. This CDR3 has 15 amino acids. Germline V CDR1 and CDR2: DFQATT, SNEGSKA (reference sequence). The V end was cut by 4 bases, the J end by 5 bases, with 20 bases between. CDR3 DNA: TGCAGTGCTACTACCCTTGGGGGGGGGCTTACTGAAGCTTTCTTT. Translated, it gives CSATTLGGGLTEAFF.

Many counts were recorded for this clonotype. The CDR3 region is CASSHQETQYF. DNA of the CDR3: TGTGCCAGCAGCCACCAAGAGACCCAGTACTTC. The chain recombines TRBV7-2 with TRBJ2-5; D remains unclear. V lost 5 bases, J lost 0 bases, and 1 base lay in between. Germline-derived CDR1 and CDR2 are SGHTA and FQGNSA. There are 11 residues in the CDR3.

This clonotype has more than one count but fewer than ten. V gene TRBV25-1 combines with J gene TRBJ1-1; D is perhaps TRBD1 (6 bases). The ends were cut back, 1 base at V and 2 bases at J, with 8 bases in the middle. The CDR3 is 14 residues long. The V gene's germline CDR1 is MGHDK and CDR2 SYGVNS. The CDR3 here is CASSESQGNTEAFF. The CDR3 bases are TGTGCCAGCAGTGAATCACAGGGTAACACTGAAGCTTTCTTT.

This clonotype was counted many times. J is TRBJ1-1 and V is TRBV7-9, with D tentatively TRBD1 (5 bases). Germline assignment: CDR1 SEHNR and CDR2 FQNEAQ (reference sequence). Trimming stripped 5 bases from V and 0 bases from J, with 13 bases between. The CDR3 is made up of 15 amino acids. CDR3 sequence reads: CASSLTAAMNTEAFF. The CDR3 DNA is TGTGCCAGCAGCCTGACAGCGGCAATGAACACTGAAGCTTTCTTT.

This clonotype was counted only a few times. The rearrangement links TRBV4-1 to TRBJ1-2; 10 bases agree with TRBD1. CDR3 size: 16 residues. The ends lost 0 bases at V and 4 bases at J; junction bases unmatched: 5. Germline CDR1 reads MGHRA; CDR2 reads YSYEKL. CDR3 loop: CASSQEWDRGPYGYTF. CDR3 sequence (DNA): TGCGCCAGCAGCCAAGAGTGGGACAGGGGACCCTATGGCTACACCTTC.

There are many counts of this clonotype. The chain couples TRBV30 to TRBJ2-3, with 10 bases identical to TRBD2. Germline CDR1 and CDR2: GTSNPN and SVGIG (reference sequence). The CDR3 totals 12 residues. In nucleotides, the CDR3 is TGTGCTCTAGCGGGGGAAAGGGATACGCAGTATTTT. Translating gives CALAGERDTQYF.

This clonotype was recorded at least ten times. The chain couples TRBV11-2 to TRBJ2-1; D possibly uses TRBD1 or TRBD2 (5 bases each). The CDR3 is made up of 14 amino acids. Per the germline V gene, CDR1 is SGHAT and CDR2 is FQNNGV. With 5 bases removed from V and 5 bases from J, the gap between germline ends came to 13 bases. The CDR3, as DNA: TGTGCCAGCAGCACATCCGGGGCCCACAATGAGCAGTTCTTC. It is translated as CASSTSGAHNEQFF.

This clonotype was seen only a few times. One end of the junction does not line up with germline, which may come from a read error. V is TRBV3-1 and J is TRBJ2-3; 7 nucleotides align to TRBD1. This CDR3 region has 14 residues. Per the germline V gene, CDR1 is LGHDT and CDR2 is YNNKEL (reference sequence). This chain's CDR3 is CASSEDRDTDTQYF. CDR3 nucleotide sequence: TGTGCCAGCAGCGAAGACAGGGACACAGATACGCAGTATTTT.

This clonotype was found a few times. The CDR3 DNA reads TGTGCCAGCAGTGAAGCGAGGGACAGAACCTTC. Amino acid sequence: CASSEARDRTF. The chain carries TRBV6-1 and TRBJ1-2; 7 positions agree with TRBD1. Looked up from germline, CDR1 is MNHNS and CDR2 is SASEGT. With V trimmed by 0 bases and J by 14 bases, 3 bases remained unmatched. The CDR3 extends over 11 amino acids.

There are a few counts of this clonotype. The chain links TRBV24-1 to TRBJ1-2; D remains unclear. The CDR3 is made up of 14 amino acids. Germline V CDR1 and CDR2: KGHDR, SFDVKD. V dropped 4 bases and J dropped 0 bases, with 8 bases sitting between them. The CDR3 here is CATSDRGPNYGYTF. The CDR3 nucleotides are TGTGCCACCAGTGACCGCGGACCTAACTATGGCTACACCTTC.

This clonotype was observed many times. The chain recombines TRBV2 with TRBJ2-2; tentatively, D is TRBD2 (5 bases). The CDR3 is made up of 13 amino acids. Trimming removed 0 bases from V and 7 bases from J, with 6 bases in between. Germline CDR1 is SNHLY and CDR2 is FYNNEI. This chain's CDR3 is CASSEARVGELFF. As DNA, the CDR3 is TGTGCCAGCAGTGAAGCGAGGGTCGGGGAGCTGTTTTTT.

This clonotype was counted at least ten times. The genes are TRBV12-3 or TRBV12-4 and TRBJ1-1, with D unresolved. Trimming shortened V by 8 bases and J by 6 bases, and 13 bases separated the two germline ends. The CDR3 is 12 residues long. The CDR3 nucleotides read TGTGCCAGCCGACCGAGGGCGTCTGAAGCTTTCTTT. Protein sequence: CASRPRASEAFF.

This clonotype was recorded at least ten times. The CDR3 region is CASSASTSGANYEQYF. The CDR3 bases are TGTGCCAGCAGTGCCTCGACTAGCGGGGCTAACTACGAGCAGTACTTC. The chain employs TRBV12-3 or TRBV12-4 and TRBJ2-7; 11 bases are a match to TRBD2. There are 16 residues in the CDR3. Trimming cost V 5 bases and J 3 bases; bases outside gene matches: 9.

The chain recombines TRBV19 with TRBJ2-3, with TRBD2 as a possible D gene (6 bases). CDR3 length equals 15 residues. CDR1 and CDR2 (germline): LNHDA, SQIVND (reference sequence). V was clipped by 6 bases and J by 2 bases, with 15 bases between them. CDR3 in amino acids: CASSLPGSATDTQYF. CDR3 coding DNA: TGTGCCAGTAGCCTGCCCGGGAGCGCCACAGATACGCAGTATTTT.

V and J are TRBV29-1 and TRBJ2-2; perhaps TRBD2 as D (5 bases). CDR3 length: 13 residues. Germline loops: CDR1 SQVTM, CDR2 ANQGSEA. V lost 0 bases and J lost 6, with 8 bases in between. The CDR3 spells CSVEEKEAGELFF. The DNA for the CDR3 is TGCAGCGTTGAAGAAAAGGAGGCCGGGGAGCTGTTTTTT.

This clonotype was recorded at least ten times. The rearrangement links TRBV10-3 to TRBJ1-1; D gene uncertain. Germline CDR1 reads ENHRY; CDR2 reads SYGVKD. Trimming left V 2 bases short and J 7 bases short, with 17 bases between. This CDR3 contains 15 residues. The CDR3, as DNA: TGTGCCATCAGTGAGCCGTCAGGTGCGGCGGGTGAAGCTTTCTTT. Its translation is CAISEPSGAAGEAFF.

This chain joins TRBV7-9 and TRBJ1-2, with D unclear. Trimming took off 4 bases at V and 2 bases at J, with 11 bases between the two ends. Germline CDR1 SEHNR, CDR2 FQNEAQ (reference sequence). The CDR3 has 14 amino acids. The CDR3 is CASSSTDGNYGYTF. CDR3 nucleotides: TGTGCCAGCAGCTCTACAGACGGAAACTATGGCTACACCTTC.

This sequence joins TRBV7-9 and TRBJ1-6; the D gene is possibly TRBD1 (6 bases). The V gene's germline CDR1 is SEHNR and CDR2 FQNEAQ (reference sequence). Trimming took 2 bases from V and 4 from J, leaving 15 bases between them. CDR3 length: 17 amino acids. CDR3 protein: CASSLSGMGHYNSPLHF. The CDR3 DNA sequence: TGTGCCAGCAGCTTAAGTGGAATGGGACATTATAATTCACCCCTCCACTTT.